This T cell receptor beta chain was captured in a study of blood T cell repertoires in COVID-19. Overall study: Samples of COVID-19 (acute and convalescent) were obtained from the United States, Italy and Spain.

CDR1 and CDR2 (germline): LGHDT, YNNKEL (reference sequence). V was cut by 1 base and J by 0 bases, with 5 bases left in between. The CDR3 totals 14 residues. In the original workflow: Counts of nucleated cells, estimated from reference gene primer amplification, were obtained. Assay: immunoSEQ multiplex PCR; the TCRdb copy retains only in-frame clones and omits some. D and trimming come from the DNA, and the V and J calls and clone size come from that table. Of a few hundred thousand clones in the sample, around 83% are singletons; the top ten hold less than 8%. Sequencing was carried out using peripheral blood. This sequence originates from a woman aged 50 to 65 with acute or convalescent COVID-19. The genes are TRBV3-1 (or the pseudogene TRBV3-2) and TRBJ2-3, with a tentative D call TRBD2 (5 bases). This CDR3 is CASSQGGSTDTQYF. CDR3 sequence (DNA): TGTGCCAGCAGCCAAGGCGGGAGCACAGATACGCAGTATTTT.